The 19 T cell receptor beta chains reported below all come from one sample, sequenced in a study of cytotoxic CD8 clonotypes in ibrutinib-treated CLL. Clones were read by immunoSEQ multiplex PCR, and TCRdb kept only the in-frame ones, dropping some. The sample has 150,000 to 200,000 clones, approximately 91% seen once. The sequencing used PBMCs, collected at disease progression, from a patient treated with ibrutinib. The receptors were sampled from a human donor with chronic lymphocytic leukemia.

CDR3 sequence reads: CASSSPGLAGGGSSYEQYF. CDR3 sequence (DNA): TGTGCCAGCAGTTCGCCGGGACTAGCGGGAGGGGGGAGCTCCTACGAGCAGTACTTC. The chain links TRBV28 to TRBJ2-7; 16 bases line up with TRBD2. With 4 bases clipped from V and 0 bases from J, the junction kept 9 bases outside the gene matches. The CDR3 is 19 residues long. Germline CDR1 reads MDHEN; CDR2 reads SYDVKM. The full variable domain, in which reference TRBV28 and TRBJ2-7 provide the parts outside the CDR3, is DVKVTQSSRYLVKRTGEKVFLECVQDMDHENMFWYRQDPGLGLRLIYFSYDVKMKEKGDIPEGYSVSREKKERFSLILESASTNQTSMYLCASSSPGLAGGGSSYEQYFGPGTRLTVT.

The chain joins TRBV10-2 to TRBJ1-2; perhaps TRBD1 as D (6 bases). The length of the CDR3 is 15 residues. Between the trimmed V and J ends, which lost 5 bases and 4 bases, there was a span of 17 bases. The germline CDR1 and CDR2 sequences are WSHSY and SAAADI. CDR3: CASSLRAPRGYGYTF. CDR3 sequence (DNA): TGCGCCAGCAGTCTCCGGGCGCCCAGGGGCTATGGCTACACCTTC.

This clone came up once. This chain uses TRBV9 with TRBJ2-7; no reliable D call. This CDR3 spans 13 amino acids. Per the germline V gene, CDR1 is SGDLS and CDR2 is YYNGEE. With 3 bases removed from V and 0 bases from J, the gap between germline ends came to 7 bases. The CDR3 here is CASSGTSSYEQYF. The CDR3 DNA sequence: TGTGCCAGCAGCGGGACGAGCTCCTACGAGCAGTACTTC.

V and J are TRBV27 and TRBJ2-1, with D possibly being TRBD2 (6 bases). Trimming removed 3 bases from V and 4 bases from J, with 19 bases in between. The CDR3 loop spans 17 amino acids. Germline V CDR1 and CDR2: MNHEY, SMNVEV (reference sequence). The DNA for the CDR3 is TGTGCCAGCAGTTTCCAGGGCCGTGGCGGGGCATACAATGAGCAGTTCTTC. This translates into CASSFQGRGGAYNEQFF.

The chain carries TRBV7-9 and TRBJ2-7; 13 positions agree with TRBD2. This CDR3 comprises 18 residues. With V trimmed by 5 bases and J by 5 bases, 15 bases remained unmatched. Germline V CDR1 and CDR2: SEHNR, FQNEAQ (reference sequence). Here the CDR3 DNA reads TGTGCCAGCAGCCACGGACTAGCGGGAGTTAGGATAAAAGACGAGCAGTACTTC. It specifies CASSHGLAGVRIKDEQYF.

The chain combines TRBV7-9 with TRBJ1-5, with 8 bases lining up with TRBD1. Trimming removed 0 bases from V and 1 base from J; junction bases left unmatched: 5. CDR1 and CDR2 from the germline V gene are SEHNR and FQNEAQ (reference sequence). This CDR3 spans 17 amino acids. Here the CDR3 reads CASSLARQGLSNQPQHF. The CDR3 nucleotides are TGTGCCAGCAGCTTAGCACGACAGGGGTTAAGCAATCAGCCCCAGCATTTT.

V and J are TRBV5-1 and TRBJ2-7, with 9 bases identical to TRBD1. The V and J ends lost 4 bases and 2 bases, in that order; junction bases with no gene match: 10. The CDR3 contains 16 residues. In germline, CDR1 is SGHRS, CDR2 YFSETQ. The CDR3 region has the DNA TGCGCCAGCAGCAGCCTAGGGGGACAGGGCGCCTACGAGCAGTACTTC. Residues: CASSSLGGQGAYEQYF. The variable domain in full, completed from reference TRBV5-1 and TRBJ2-7, reads KAGVTQTPRYLIKTRGQQVTLSCSPISGHRSVSWYQQTPGQGLQFLFEYFSETQRNKGNFPGRFSGRQFSNSRSEMNVSTLELGDSALYLCASSSLGGQGAYEQYFGPGTRLTVT.

V is TRBV2 and J is TRBJ1-2; 8 nucleotides align to TRBD1. CDR1 is SNHLY and CDR2 is FYNNEI in the germline V gene. The CDR3 totals 15 residues. The V segment lost 8 bases and the J segment 8 bases; nucleotides outside the gene matches: 16. DNA of the CDR3: TGTGCCAGCTCTACCTACGAAACTACAGGGGGAGGCTACACCTTC. Protein sequence: CASSTYETTGGGYTF.

The chain combines TRBV5-8 with TRBJ2-1; D gene uncertain. The CDR3 consists of 18 residues. The V end was cut by 3 bases, the J end by 4 bases, with 23 bases between. Germline V gene sequence: CDR1 SGHTS, CDR2 YDEGEE. The CDR3 here is CASSSPISGTPMYNEQFF. The CDR3 coding sequence is TGTGCCAGCAGCTCACCGATTTCAGGCACCCCAATGTACAATGAGCAGTTCTTC. The variable domain in full, completed from reference TRBV5-8 and TRBJ2-1, reads EAGVTQSPTHLIKTRGQQATLRCSPISGHTSVYWYQQALGLGLQFLLWYDEGEERNRGNFPPRFSGRQFPNYSSELNVNALELEDSALYLCASSSPISGTPMYNEQFFGPGTRLTVL.

The sample holds a few counts of this clone. The chain employs TRBV5-1 and TRBJ2-5, with TRBD1 matching over 7 bases. With 4 bases clipped from V and 8 bases from J, the junction kept 17 bases outside the gene matches. Germline CDR1 SGHRS, CDR2 YFSETQ. This CDR3 is built from 16 residues. CDR3 sequence reads: CASSPVTGTRGGTQYF. In nucleotides, the CDR3 is TGCGCCAGCAGCCCGGTGACAGGGACAAGGGGTGGAACCCAGTACTTC.

The chain uses TRBV5-4 and TRBJ2-1; the D gene is possibly TRBD2 (6 bases). Germline V gene lookup returns CDR1 SGHNT and CDR2 YYREEE (reference sequence). The CDR3 totals 16 residues. V dropped 4 bases and J dropped 0 bases, with 14 bases sitting between them. The CDR3 here is CASSGWGVDSYNEQFF. CDR3 DNA sequence: TGTGCCAGCAGCGGGTGGGGGGTCGACTCCTACAATGAGCAGTTCTTC.

The rearrangement joins TRBV5-1 to TRBJ2-7, with 7 bases identical to TRBD1. The CDR3 length is 16 residues. V lost 4 bases, J lost 4 bases, and 14 bases stayed unmatched. CDR1 and CDR2 from the germline V gene are SGHRS and YFSETQ. The CDR3 DNA follows: TGCGCCAGCAGCAGGCAGGGGACAGATAAGGGATACGAGCAGTACTTC. Residues: CASSRQGTDKGYEQYF.

This sequence joins TRBV5-1 and TRBJ2-3; TRBD1 matches at 9 bases. The V and J ends lost 4 bases and 2 bases, in that order; junction bases with no gene match: 5. CDR3 size: 15 residues. The germline V gene encodes CDR1 SGHRS and CDR2 YFSETQ. CDR3 amino acids: CASSGTGWDTDTQYF. DNA for the CDR3: TGCGCCAGCAGCGGGACAGGGTGGGACACAGATACGCAGTATTTT.

The chain combines TRBV27 with TRBJ2-1; no firm D call. This CDR3 has 13 amino acids. Looked up from germline, CDR1 is MNHEY and CDR2 is SMNVEV (reference sequence). Trimming left V 3 bases short and J 4 bases short, with 7 bases between. The CDR3 here is CASSFGGYNEQFF. CDR3 nucleotide sequence: TGTGCCAGCAGTTTCGGCGGTTACAATGAGCAGTTCTTC.

This clone was counted once. The genes are TRBV2 and TRBJ1-2, with TRBD1 as a possible D gene (5 bases). This CDR3 contains 14 residues. The V end lost 10 bases, the J end lost 4 bases, and 19 bases lay between the germline ends. The germline V gene has CDR1 SNHLY and CDR2 FYNNEI. This CDR3 reads CATGGRLYSYGYTF. CDR3 in DNA: TGTGCCACCGGGGGACGGTTGTACTCCTATGGCTACACCTTC.

DNA for the CDR3: TGTGCCAGCAGGACGGACAGGGGGAACACTGAAGCTTTCTTT. Protein product: CASRTDRGNTEAFF. The chain uses TRBV4-2 and TRBJ1-1, with 9 bases aligning to TRBD1. J was trimmed by 1 base and V by 6 bases; bases with no gene match: 3. Germline V gene lookup returns CDR1 LGHNA and CDR2 YNFKEQ. CDR3 length equals 14 residues.

This sequence joins TRBV2 and TRBJ2-7; unclear D gene. CDR3 size: 11 residues. Germline V gene data show CDR1 as SNHLY and CDR2 as FYNNEI. Trimming left V 5 bases short and J 6 bases short, with 8 bases between. The CDR3 loop reads CASSFLSEQYF. CDR3 in DNA: TGTGCCAGCAGTTTCCTCTCCGAGCAGTACTTC.

The genes are TRBV7-3 and TRBJ2-3; 10 nucleotides line up with TRBD2. CDR3 length: 16 residues. Trimming at V came to 1 base and at J to 1 base, leaving 2 bases not matched to a gene. CDR1 SGHTA and CDR2 FQGTGA come from the germline V gene. The CDR3 nucleotides read TGTGCCAGCAGCTTAATGGGGACTAGCGGCACAGATACGCAGTATTTT. This gives the protein CASSLMGTSGTDTQYF.

The chain couples TRBV18 to TRBJ2-7, with 15 bases aligning to TRBD2. The trim removed 3 bases at V and 2 bases at J, leaving 2 bases unmatched. Per the germline V gene, CDR1 is KGHSH and CDR2 is LQKENI. This CDR3 comprises 16 residues. The CDR3 protein is CASSPGTSGRPYEQYF. Written as DNA, the CDR3 is TGTGCCAGCTCACCTGGGACTAGCGGGAGGCCCTACGAGCAGTACTTC.